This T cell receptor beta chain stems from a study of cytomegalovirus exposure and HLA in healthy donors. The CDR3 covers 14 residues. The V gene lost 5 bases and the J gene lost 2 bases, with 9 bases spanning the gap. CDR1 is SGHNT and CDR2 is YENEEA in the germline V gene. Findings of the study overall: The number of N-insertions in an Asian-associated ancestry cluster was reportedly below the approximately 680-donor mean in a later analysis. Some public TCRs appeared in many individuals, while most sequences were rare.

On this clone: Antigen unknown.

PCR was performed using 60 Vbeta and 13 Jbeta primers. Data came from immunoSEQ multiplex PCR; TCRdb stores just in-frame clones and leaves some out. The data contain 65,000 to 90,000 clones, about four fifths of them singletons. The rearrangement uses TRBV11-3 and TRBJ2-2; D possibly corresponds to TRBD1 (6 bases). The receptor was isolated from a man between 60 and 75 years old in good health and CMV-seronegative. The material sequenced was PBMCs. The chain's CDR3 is CASSPGHNTGELFF. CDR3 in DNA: TGTGCCAGCAGCCCGGGACATAACACCGGGGAGCTGTTTTTT.